The clone carrying this T cell receptor (beta chain) was observed many times. Each single cDNA molecule received a unique molecular identifier. One entry per CDR3 protein results from TCRdb running MiXCR on the 5' RACE reads. The sample carries roughly 40,000 distinct CDR3 sequences, around 7% recorded once. This sample is part of a study of early T cells in non-severe SARS-CoV-2 infection. Study overall: Chains from this unsorted whole-blood bulk RNA could not be paired.

The source material was whole blood. This clonotype was obtained from an adult who was a healthcare worker with PCR-confirmed SARS-CoV-2 infection or an uninfected control (not recorded which).

CDR3 in DNA: TGTGCCAGCAGTGAATTTGGGGGGCAGCAGCCCCAGCATTTT. Residues: CASSEFGGQQPQHF. The chain recombines TRBV25-1 with TRBJ1-5, with a weak D call TRBD1 (6 bases). The CDR3 consists of 14 residues. Germline V gene data show CDR1 as MGHDK and CDR2 as SYGVNS. The V and J ends lost 1 base and 7 bases respectively, with 11 bases between them.